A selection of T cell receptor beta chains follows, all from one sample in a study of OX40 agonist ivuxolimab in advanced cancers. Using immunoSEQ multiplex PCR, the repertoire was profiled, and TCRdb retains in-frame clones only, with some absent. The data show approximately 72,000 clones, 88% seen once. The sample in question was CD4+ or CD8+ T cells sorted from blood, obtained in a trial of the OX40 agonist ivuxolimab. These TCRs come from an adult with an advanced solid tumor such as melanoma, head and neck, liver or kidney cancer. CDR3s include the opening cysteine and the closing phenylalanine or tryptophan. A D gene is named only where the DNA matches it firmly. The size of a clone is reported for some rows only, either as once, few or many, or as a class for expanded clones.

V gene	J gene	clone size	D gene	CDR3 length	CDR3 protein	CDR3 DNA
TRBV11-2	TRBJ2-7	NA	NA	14	CASSLRPAPYEQYF	TGTGCCAGCAGCTTAAGGCCAGCCCCATACGAGCAGTACTTC
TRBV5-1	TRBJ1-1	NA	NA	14	CASSLDNSNTEAFF	TGCGCCAGCAGCTTGGACAACTCGAACACTGAAGCTTTCTTT
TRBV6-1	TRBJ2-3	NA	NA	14	CASTRGGNTDTQYF	TGTGCCAGCACACGAGGGGGGAACACAGATACGCAGTATTTT
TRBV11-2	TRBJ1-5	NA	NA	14	CASSSLGGYQPQHF	TGTGCCAGCAGTTCCCTGGGGGGTTATCAGCCCCAGCATTTT
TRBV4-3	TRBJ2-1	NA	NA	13	CASSQDWSNEQFF	TGCGCCAGCAGCCAAGATTGGTCCAATGAGCAGTTCTTC
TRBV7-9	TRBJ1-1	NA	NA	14	CASSPLRVNTEAFF	TGTGCCAGCAGCCCCCTCCGGGTGAACACTGAAGCTTTCTTT
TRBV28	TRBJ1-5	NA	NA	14	CASSFPDSGQPQHF	TGTGCCAGCAGTTTTCCGGACAGCGGTCAGCCCCAGCATTTT
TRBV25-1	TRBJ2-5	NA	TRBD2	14	CASSESGRRETQYF	TGTGCCAGCAGTGAATCCGGGAGGAGAGAGACCCAGTACTTC
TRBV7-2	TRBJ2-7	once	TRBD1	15	CASSPGQGSVYEQYF	TGTGCCAGCAGCCCAGGACAGGGGTCCGTGTACGAGCAGTACTTC
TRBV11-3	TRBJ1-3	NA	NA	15	CASSLGGSSGNTIYF	TGTGCCAGCAGCTTAGGCGGTTCCTCTGGAAACACCATATATTTT
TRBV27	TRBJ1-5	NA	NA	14	CASSFRGVGQPQHF	TGTGCCAGCAGTTTTCGGGGGGTTGGGCAGCCCCAGCATTTT
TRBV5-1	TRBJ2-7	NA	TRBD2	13	CASSLRRGDEQYF	TGCGCCAGCAGCTTGAGGCGGGGGGACGAGCAGTACTTC
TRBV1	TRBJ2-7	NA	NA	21	CTSSQDRALSRAAVPPYEQYF	TGCACCAGCAGCCAAGATAGAGCCCTATCTCGAGCCGCCGTTCCTCCATACGAGCAGTACTTC
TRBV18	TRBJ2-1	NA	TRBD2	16	CASSTSRGDHYNEQFF	TGTGCCAGCTCAACCTCACGGGGGGACCACTACAATGAGCAGTTCTTC
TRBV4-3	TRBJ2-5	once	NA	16	CASSLSLARGQETQYF	TGCGCCAGCAGCCTCTCTCTCGCCCGGGGGCAAGAGACCCAGTACTTC
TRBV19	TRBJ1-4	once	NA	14	CASSPPWGNEKLFF	TGTGCCAGTAGTCCCCCCTGGGGGAATGAAAAACTGTTTTTT